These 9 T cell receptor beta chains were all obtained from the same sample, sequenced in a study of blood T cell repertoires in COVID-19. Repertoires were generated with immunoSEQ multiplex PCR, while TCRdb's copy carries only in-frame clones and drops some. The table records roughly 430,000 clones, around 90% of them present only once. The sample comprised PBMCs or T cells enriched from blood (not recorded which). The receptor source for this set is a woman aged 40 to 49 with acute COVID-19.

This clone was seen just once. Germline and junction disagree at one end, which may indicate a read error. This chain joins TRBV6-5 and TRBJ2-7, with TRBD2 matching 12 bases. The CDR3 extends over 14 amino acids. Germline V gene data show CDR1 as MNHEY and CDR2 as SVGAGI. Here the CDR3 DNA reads TGTGCCAGCAGTTACGGCGCTAGCGGGGGGGGGCAACACTTC. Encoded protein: CASSYGASGGGQHF.

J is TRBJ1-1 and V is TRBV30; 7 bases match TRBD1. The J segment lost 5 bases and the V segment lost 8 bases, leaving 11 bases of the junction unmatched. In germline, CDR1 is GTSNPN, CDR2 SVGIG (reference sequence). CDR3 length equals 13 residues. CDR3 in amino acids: CARSEGAGTEAFF. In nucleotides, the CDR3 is TGTGCCAGATCGGAGGGGGCTGGGACTGAAGCTTTCTTT.

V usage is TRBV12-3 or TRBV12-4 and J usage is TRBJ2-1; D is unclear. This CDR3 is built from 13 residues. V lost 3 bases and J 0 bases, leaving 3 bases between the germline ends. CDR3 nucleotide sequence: TGTGCCAGCAGTTTTCGCTCCTACAATGAGCAGTTCTTC. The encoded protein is CASSFRSYNEQFF.

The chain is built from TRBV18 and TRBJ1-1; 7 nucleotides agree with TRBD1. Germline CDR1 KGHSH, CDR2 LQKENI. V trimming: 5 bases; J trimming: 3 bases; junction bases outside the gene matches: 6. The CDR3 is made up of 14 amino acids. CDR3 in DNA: TGTGCCAGCTCAGACAGGGTCGGGGACACTGAAGCTTTCTTT. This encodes CASSDRVGDTEAFF. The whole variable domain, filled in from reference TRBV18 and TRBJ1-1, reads NAGVMQNPRHLVRRRGQEARLRCSPMKGHSHVYWYRQLPEEGLKFMVYLQKENIIDESGMPKERFSAEFPKEGPSILRIQQVVRGDSAAYFCASSDRVGDTEAFFGQGTRLTVV.

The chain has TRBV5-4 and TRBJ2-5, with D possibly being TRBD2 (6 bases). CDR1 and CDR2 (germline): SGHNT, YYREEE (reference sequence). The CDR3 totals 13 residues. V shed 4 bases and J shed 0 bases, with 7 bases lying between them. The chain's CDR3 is CASSRDYQETQYF. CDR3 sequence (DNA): TGTGCCAGCAGCCGGGACTACCAAGAGACCCAGTACTTC.

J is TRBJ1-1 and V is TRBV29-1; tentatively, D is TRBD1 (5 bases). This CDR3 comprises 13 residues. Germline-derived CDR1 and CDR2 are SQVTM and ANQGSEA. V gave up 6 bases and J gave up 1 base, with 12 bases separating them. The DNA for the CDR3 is TGCAGCGTAACAGGACGGGCGAACACTGAAGCTTTCTTT. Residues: CSVTGRANTEAFF.

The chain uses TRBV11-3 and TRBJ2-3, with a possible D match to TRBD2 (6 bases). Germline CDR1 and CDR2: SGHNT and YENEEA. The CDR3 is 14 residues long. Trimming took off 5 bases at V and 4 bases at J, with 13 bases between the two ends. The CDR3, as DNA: TGTGCCAGCAGCCCTGACACGGGAGCAGATACGCAGTATTTT. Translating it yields CASSPDTGADTQYF.

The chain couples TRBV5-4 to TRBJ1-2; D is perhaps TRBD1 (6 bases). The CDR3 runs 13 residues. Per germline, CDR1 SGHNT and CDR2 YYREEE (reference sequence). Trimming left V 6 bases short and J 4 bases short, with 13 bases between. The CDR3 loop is CASTQQGPYGYTF. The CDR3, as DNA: TGTGCCAGCACTCAGCAGGGGCCCTATGGCTACACCTTC.

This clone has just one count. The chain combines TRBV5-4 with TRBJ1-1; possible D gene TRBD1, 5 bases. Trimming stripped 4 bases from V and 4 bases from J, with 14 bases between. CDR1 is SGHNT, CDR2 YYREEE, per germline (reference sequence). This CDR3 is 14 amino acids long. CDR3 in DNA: TGTGCCAGCAGCCTGACAGCAAGAGGCACTGAAGCTTTCTTT. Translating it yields CASSLTARGTEAFF.